These 22 T cell receptor beta chains were sequenced from one sample in a study of beta chain features in type 1 diabetes. Findings of the study overall: All four CD4+ subsets of Type 1 diabetes patients contained TCRB CDR3s that were moderately but significantly shorter.

For these receptors, no antigen is known. The isolated RNA, all of it, was reverse transcribed, so expressed TCRB transcripts were what got sequenced. The table came from immunoSEQ multiplex PCR; TCRdb's copy has only in-frame clones and leaves some out. The sample contains 640,000 or so clones, over 13% of which appear only once. The sequencing input was naive CD4+ T cells from blood. Receptors originate from a man aged 18 to 30 with type 1 diabetes.

Only a few counts were recorded for this clone. The chain is built from TRBV18 and TRBJ2-5; D not resolved. CDR1 and CDR2 (germline): KGHSH, LQKENI. The CDR3 loop spans 14 amino acids. The V end lost 2 bases, the J end lost 2 bases, and 9 bases lay between the germline ends. The chain's CDR3 is CASSPASRQETQYF. The CDR3 nucleotides are TGTGCCAGCTCACCAGCGTCTAGACAAGAGACCCAGTACTTC.

This clone was seen a handful of times. The rearrangement joins TRBV7-2 to TRBJ2-5; 11 bases are shared with TRBD2. V trimming: 4 bases; J trimming: 5 bases; junction bases outside the gene matches: 6. Looked up from germline, CDR1 is SGHTA and CDR2 is FQGNSA. This CDR3 contains 15 residues. The CDR3 region has the DNA TGTGCCAGCAGCTATCAAACTAGCGGGGGTGAGACCCAGTACTTC. Encoded protein: CASSYQTSGGETQYF.

The chain carries TRBV14 and TRBJ2-5, with D possibly being TRBD1 (5 bases). The J call may be wrong; the DNA end is better matched by TRBJ2-7. Looked up from germline, CDR1 is SGHDN and CDR2 is FVKESK. The CDR3 spans 13 residues. CDR3 sequence (DNA): TGTGCCAGCAGTTGGACACCTGTCTACGAGCAGTACTTC. Residues: CASSWTPVYEQYF.

V is TRBV15 and J is TRBJ1-3; tentatively, D is TRBD1 (5 bases). The CDR3 covers 14 residues. Germline CDR1 and CDR2: LNHNV and YYDKDF (reference sequence). The germline V and J ends were trimmed by 0 bases and 6 bases, with 9 bases remaining between them. CDR3 nucleotides: TGTGCCACCAGCAGAGATAGGGGCGCAAACACCATATATTTT. This sequence encodes CATSRDRGANTIYF. The variable domain in full, with the rest retrieved from reference TRBV15 and TRBJ1-3, is DAMVIQNPRYQVTQFGKPVTLSCSQTLNHNVMYWYQQKSSQAPKLLFHYYDKDFNNEADTPDNFQSRRPNTSFCFLDIRSPGLGDTAMYLCATSRDRGANTIYFGEGSWLTVV.

The chain joins TRBV30 to TRBJ2-2, with a weak D call TRBD2 (5 bases). The ends were cut back, 3 bases at V and 9 bases at J, with 11 bases in the middle. CDR3 length equals 12 residues. From germline, CDR1 is GTSNPN and CDR2 SVGIG (reference sequence). The CDR3 loop is CAWRSGLRELFF. CDR3 nucleotides: TGTGCCTGGAGGTCCGGACTCCGGGAGCTGTTTTTT.

This clone has only a few counts. The chain joins TRBV10-3 to TRBJ2-2; the D is unclear. The CDR3 runs 14 residues. V was clipped by 7 bases and J by 0 bases, with 9 bases between them. Germline V gene sequence: CDR1 ENHRY, CDR2 SYGVKD. The CDR3 loop is CAIMNSANTGELFF. DNA for the CDR3: TGTGCCATCATGAATAGTGCGAACACCGGGGAGCTGTTTTTT.

This clone appeared a few times. The chain has TRBV30 and TRBJ1-6; TRBD1 is a possible D gene (6 bases). CDR1 is GTSNPN and CDR2 is SVGIG in the germline V gene (reference sequence). V was clipped by 6 bases and J by 7 bases, with 10 bases between them. The CDR3 covers 12 residues. The CDR3 DNA reads TGTGCCTGCCAAGGGGGGAATTCACCCCTCCACTTT. Protein product: CACQGGNSPLHF.

The chain couples TRBV30 to TRBJ1-2, with no clear D. Germline values: CDR1 GTSNPN, CDR2 SVGIG (reference sequence). Trimming left V 1 base short and J 4 bases short, with 7 bases between. There are 12 residues in the CDR3. The CDR3 region has the DNA TGTGCCTGGAGTGGTTCGGGCTATGGCTACACCTTC. Translated, it gives CAWSGSGYGYTF.

This clone was detected a few times. The chain carries TRBV29-1 and TRBJ1-1; the match to TRBD1 covers 7 bases. Germline CDR1 SQVTM, CDR2 ANQGSEA. V shed 6 bases and J 11 bases; nucleotides not matched to a gene: 12. This CDR3 is built from 12 residues. The CDR3 DNA is TGCAGCGTAGAACTCTCCGGGACAGCGGCTTTCTTT. This codes for CSVELSGTAAFF.

This chain uses TRBV7-2 with TRBJ2-1; D ambiguous. Trimming shortened V by 0 bases and J by 3 bases, and 6 bases separated the two germline ends. This CDR3 has 14 amino acids. Germline assignment: CDR1 SGHTA and CDR2 FQGNSA. CDR3 in amino acids: CASSLAPDYNEQFF. CDR3 nucleotide sequence: TGTGCCAGCAGCTTAGCGCCGGACTACAATGAGCAGTTCTTC.

This chain connects TRBV2 to TRBJ2-3; TRBD1 might be the D (7 bases). The V end lost 7 bases, the J end lost 2 bases, and 13 bases lay between the germline ends. This CDR3 has 14 residues. The V gene's germline CDR1 is SNHLY and CDR2 FYNNEI. CDR3 in DNA: TGTGCCAGCATTGACAGGGACTTCACAGATACGCAGTATTTT. Encoded protein: CASIDRDFTDTQYF.

The chain is built from TRBV18 and TRBJ1-1, with D unclear. Per germline, CDR1 KGHSH and CDR2 LQKENI. The CDR3 is 14 residues long. The germline V and J ends were trimmed by 1 base and 1 base, with 7 bases remaining between them. In nucleotides, the CDR3 is TGTGCCAGCTCACCACGGGTAGGGAACACTGAAGCTTTCTTT. Its protein product is CASSPRVGNTEAFF.

This chain links TRBV5-1 with TRBJ2-5; no reliable D call. The CDR3 is made up of 14 amino acids. Germline V lookup: CDR1 SGHRS, CDR2 YFSETQ. Trimming removed 4 bases at V and 3 bases at J, with 13 bases between. The CDR3 spells CASSVNSPEETQYF. CDR3 sequence (DNA): TGCGCCAGCAGCGTTAACAGTCCGGAAGAGACCCAGTACTTC.

This clone was counted between two and nine times. The V call is TRBV11-2, the J call TRBJ2-3; unclear D gene. The CDR3 covers 12 residues. Trimming shortened V by 1 base and J by 3 bases, and 2 bases separated the two germline ends. CDR1 and CDR2 (germline): SGHAT, FQNNGV. The CDR3: CASSLATDTQYF. The CDR3 region has the DNA TGTGCCAGCAGCTTAGCAACAGATACGCAGTATTTT.

The chain joins TRBV18 to TRBJ2-7; 8 bases fit TRBD1. Unmatched junction bases numbered 5, after V lost 4 bases and J lost 6 bases. CDR3 length: 13 residues. The germline V gene has CDR1 KGHSH and CDR2 LQKENI. CDR3 sequence reads: CASSRDRGGEQYF. The CDR3, as DNA: TGTGCCAGCTCACGAGACAGGGGAGGCGAGCAGTACTTC.

The genes are TRBV4-1 and TRBJ2-5; 10 nucleotides match TRBD2. The CDR3 length is 14 residues. Unmatched junction bases numbered 6, after V lost 6 bases and J lost 5 bases. CDR1 is MGHRA and CDR2 is YSYEKL in the germline V gene. CDR3 loop: CASSSGTSVETQYF. Here the CDR3 DNA reads TGCGCCAGCAGTAGCGGGACTAGCGTGGAGACCCAGTACTTC.

The rearrangement links TRBV5-1 to TRBJ2-7; 7 bases match TRBD1. CDR1 and CDR2 from the germline V gene are SGHRS and YFSETQ. Trimming removed 4 bases from V and 2 bases from J; junction bases left unmatched: 6. The CDR3 runs 14 residues. CDR3 coding DNA: TGCGCCAGCAGCCCGACAGGGATGGCCTACGAGCAGTACTTC. Its protein product is CASSPTGMAYEQYF.

The CDR3 coding sequence is TGTGCCAGCAGCTTACAGGGCGGTGGGGCCAACGTCCTGACTTTC. Protein sequence: CASSLQGGGANVLTF. The rearrangement links TRBV7-8 to TRBJ2-6; D is perhaps TRBD1 (5 bases). Germline V lookup: CDR1 SGHVS, CDR2 FQNEAQ. The CDR3 spans 15 residues. V gave up 2 bases and J gave up 3 bases, with 8 bases separating them. Based on the CDR3 plus reference TRBV7-8 and TRBJ2-6, the full variable domain is GAGVSQSPRYKVAKRGQDVALRCDPISGHVSLFWYQQALGQGPEFLTYFQNEAQLDKSGLPSDRFFAERPEGSVSTLKIQRTQQEDSAVYLCASSLQGGGANVLTFGAGSRLTVL.

This clone was observed a handful of times. The V gene is TRBV2, the J gene TRBJ1-1, with 7 bases lining up with TRBD1. Germline trimming cut 10 bases from V and 2 bases from J; bases unmatched to any gene: 7. CDR3 length equals 13 residues. Germline CDR1 SNHLY, CDR2 FYNNEI. The CDR3 sequence: CANTGQHNTEAFF. CDR3 sequence (DNA): TGTGCCAATACGGGACAGCACAACACTGAAGCTTTCTTT.

The rearrangement links TRBV7-8 to TRBJ1-6; D not certain. V was cut by 4 bases and J by 8 bases, with 9 bases left in between. Germline CDR1 and CDR2: SGHVS and FQNEAQ. CDR3 length: 13 residues. CDR3 residues: CASSSATDSPLHF. As DNA, the CDR3 is TGTGCCAGCAGCTCGGCAACGGATTCACCCCTCCACTTT. The full variable domain, in which reference TRBV7-8 and TRBJ1-6 provide the parts outside the CDR3, is GAGVSQSPRYKVAKRGQDVALRCDPISGHVSLFWYQQALGQGPEFLTYFQNEAQLDKSGLPSDRFFAERPEGSVSTLKIQRTQQEDSAVYLCASSSATDSPLHFGNGTRLTVT.

The gene calls are TRBV2 and TRBJ1-1; 7 positions match TRBD1. CDR3 size: 15 residues. In germline, CDR1 is SNHLY, CDR2 FYNNEI. V gave up 3 bases and J gave up 4 bases; unmatched junction bases: 8. The CDR3, as DNA: TGTGCCAGCAGTGAGCGAAACAGGGGTAGCACTGAAGCTTTCTTT. This translates into CASSERNRGSTEAFF.

This chain connects TRBV7-9 to TRBJ1-4, with TRBD1 as a possible D gene (5 bases). This CDR3 has 14 residues. CDR1 is SEHNR, CDR2 FQNEAQ, per germline (reference sequence). Trimming pared 5 bases from V and 4 bases from J, leaving 11 bases between. The CDR3: CASSPSGGNEKLFF. The CDR3 DNA reads TGTGCCAGCAGCCCCTCTGGGGGTAATGAAAAACTGTTTTTT.